Listed here is a single T cell receptor (beta chain). This CDR3 region has 13 residues. Germline V CDR1 and CDR2: SGHTA, FQGNSA. Trimming shortened V by 8 bases and J by 0 bases, and 8 bases separated the two germline ends. The record originates from a study of shared clonotypes between healthy human individuals. Measured with immunoSEQ multiplex PCR; TCRdb has only the in-frame clones, and not every one. Counted here are about 340,000 clones, 73% occurring once; the ten biggest clones make up under 11%. The V and J genes are TRBV7-2 and TRBJ2-4; D gene ambiguous. Sequences were obtained from memory CD4+ T cells sorted from blood. Subset denoted: CD45RA-negative fraction. The origin of this receptor is a man younger than 45 in good health. CDR3 DNA sequence: TGTGCCAGCCGTCCATTAGCCAAAAACATTCAGTACTTC. Protein product: CASRPLAKNIQYF.